Each of the 16 T cell receptor beta chains below was sequenced from the same sample in a study of monozygotic twins with cystic fibrosis. TCRdb's table, derived via immunoSEQ multiplex PCR, lists solely in-frame clones and lacks some. The repertoire includes around 34,000 clones, just over 65% of them detected once, and around 0.78% sits in the top ten. Source material: blood. The source is a girl between 10 and 17 years old with cystic fibrosis.

This clone was seen more than once but under ten times. The chain links TRBV7-2 to TRBJ1-2, with a possible D match to TRBD1 (5 bases). V was cut by 3 bases and J by 8 bases, with 16 bases left in between. The CDR3 has 14 amino acids. Looked up from germline, CDR1 is SGHTA and CDR2 is FQGNSA. The chain's CDR3 is CASSFRGGEMGYTF. The CDR3 DNA is TGTGCCAGCAGCTTTCGTGGGGGAGAGATGGGCTACACCTTC.

This clone was seen just once. The rearrangement uses TRBV6-6 and TRBJ1-1; D is uncertain. The CDR3 loop spans 15 amino acids. CDR1 is MNHNY and CDR2 is SVGAGI in the germline V gene (reference sequence). Deletions cut 8 bases from V and 4 bases from J, with 20 bases between. The DNA for the CDR3 is TGTGCCAGCTCCGAGACGGCTAGGGTTGGCACTGAAGCTTTCTTT. It codes for CASSETARVGTEAFF.

The chain has TRBV5-6 and TRBJ1-1, with a tentative D call TRBD1 (5 bases). This CDR3 has 15 amino acids. Trimming cost V 2 bases and J 3 bases, with 14 bases left between them. Germline CDR1 SGHDT, CDR2 YYEEEE. CDR3 sequence: CASSFMGQVDTEAFF. DNA of the CDR3: TGTGCCAGCAGCTTTATGGGGCAGGTAGACACTGAAGCTTTCTTT.

This clone was counted once. This rearrangement joins TRBV2 to TRBJ2-1; a possible D gene is TRBD2 (5 bases). V was shortened by 2 bases and J by 4 bases, with 18 bases between the two germline ends. This CDR3 is built from 17 residues. Germline CDR1 is SNHLY and CDR2 is FYNNEI. Here the CDR3 DNA reads TGTGCCAGCAGTGAATGGTGGGAGCCAAAGAATTACAATGAGCAGTTCTTC. This codes for CASSEWWEPKNYNEQFF.

In this sample, this clone turned up a few times. The rearrangement uses TRBV19 and TRBJ2-7, with D perhaps being TRBD1 or TRBD2 (5 bases each). CDR3 size: 12 residues. The V end lost 4 bases, the J end lost 9 bases, and 13 bases lay between the germline ends. Germline V gene data show CDR1 as LNHDA and CDR2 as SQIVND (reference sequence). CDR3 in DNA: TGTGCCAGTAGTAACGGGGCTCTCCGGCAGTACTTC. Translating it yields CASSNGALRQYF.

This chain uses TRBV27 with TRBJ1-3; no firm D call. CDR3 size: 15 residues. Per the germline V gene, CDR1 is MNHEY and CDR2 is SMNVEV (reference sequence). V was pared by 8 bases and J by 0 bases, with 14 bases between. The CDR3 DNA reads as TGTGCCAGCGATCTACCGGAAAACTCTGGAAACACCATATATTTT. Residues: CASDLPENSGNTIYF.

This chain connects TRBV4-1 to TRBJ2-3, with D unresolved. The CDR3 is made up of 15 amino acids. The V gene lost 0 bases and the J gene lost 4 bases, with 11 bases spanning the gap. Germline loops: CDR1 MGHRA, CDR2 YSYEKL. DNA of the CDR3: TGCGCCAGCAGCCAAGATTGGCGATCGGCAGATACGCAGTATTTT. Translation: CASSQDWRSADTQYF.

This clone appeared a single time. The chain has TRBV11-2 and TRBJ2-2, with D unclear. Germline V gene data show CDR1 as SGHAT and CDR2 as FQNNGV. V was trimmed by 5 bases and J by 4 bases, leaving 5 bases between them. CDR3 length: 12 amino acids. In DNA, the CDR3 is TGTGCCAGCAGCCTGATCACCGGGGAGCTGTTTTTT. It translates to CASSLITGELFF.

The V and J genes are TRBV25-1 and TRBJ2-2; D ambiguous. CDR3 length equals 12 residues. V lost 9 bases, J lost 7 bases, and 12 bases lay in between. Per germline, CDR1 MGHDK and CDR2 SYGVNS. CDR3 sequence reads: CARATVLGELFF. The DNA of the CDR3 is TGTGCCAGGGCTACTGTCCTCGGGGAGCTGTTTTTT. Using reference TRBV25-1 and TRBJ2-2 for the parts outside the CDR3, the full variable domain is EADIYQTPRYLVIGTGKKITLECSQTMGHDKMYWYQQDPGMELHLIHYSYGVNSTEKGDLSSESTVSRIRTEHFPLTLESARPSHTSQYLCARATVLGELFFGEGSRLTVL.

The chain is built from TRBV5-1 and TRBJ2-3, with 7 bases lining up with TRBD2. V lost 3 bases and J lost 2; bases outside the gene matches: 6. The CDR3 contains 15 residues. Germline loops: CDR1 SGHRS, CDR2 YFSETQ. The CDR3 DNA reads TGCGCCAGCAGCTCCCCTAGCGGATCCACAGATACGCAGTATTTT. Its translation: CASSSPSGSTDTQYF.

This clone has just a few counts. The chain combines TRBV7-8 with TRBJ2-7; 7 bases are shared with TRBD1. Germline V gene sequence: CDR1 SGHVS, CDR2 FQNEAQ. The junction had 9 bases not matched to a gene; V was cut back by 5 bases and J by 5 bases. CDR3 length: 14 amino acids. The CDR3 loop is CASSTRTGYHEQYF. As DNA, the CDR3 is TGTGCCAGCAGCACAAGGACAGGATATCACGAGCAGTACTTC. The entire variable domain, with the rest obtained from reference TRBV7-8 and TRBJ2-7, is as follows: GAGVSQSPRYKVAKRGQDVALRCDPISGHVSLFWYQQALGQGPEFLTYFQNEAQLDKSGLPSDRFFAERPEGSVSTLKIQRTQQEDSAVYLCASSTRTGYHEQYFGPGTRLTVT.

This clone was seen a handful of times. The V call is TRBV11-2, the J call TRBJ2-1; D not certain. CDR1 is SGHAT and CDR2 is FQNNGV in the germline V gene. The CDR3 runs 12 residues. The ends were cut back, 5 bases at V and 7 bases at J, with 9 bases in the middle. The CDR3 loop is CASSPWANEQFF. CDR3 in DNA: TGTGCCAGCAGCCCCTGGGCGAATGAGCAGTTCTTC.

The rearrangement joins TRBV9 to TRBJ2-2; D perhaps matches TRBD2 (5 bases). With 1 base removed from V and 7 bases from J, the gap between germline ends came to 17 bases. The germline V gene has CDR1 SGDLS and CDR2 YYNGEE. The CDR3 totals 16 residues. CDR3 protein: CASSVRSGPSGGELFF. DNA of the CDR3: TGTGCCAGCAGCGTACGGAGCGGACCCTCAGGCGGGGAGCTGTTTTTT.

The chain combines TRBV2 with TRBJ2-1, with D unclear. V shed 6 bases and J shed 1 base, with 13 bases lying between them. This CDR3 is 15 amino acids long. The V gene's germline CDR1 is SNHLY and CDR2 FYNNEI. CDR3 region: CASRSTLGSYNEQFF. The CDR3 bases are TGTGCCAGCAGGTCGACGTTGGGATCCTACAATGAGCAGTTCTTC.

The gene calls are TRBV7-2 and TRBJ1-6; D possibly corresponds to TRBD1 (5 bases). The CDR3 loop spans 14 amino acids. CDR1 SGHTA and CDR2 FQGNSA come from the germline V gene. V dropped 3 bases and J dropped 9 bases, with 12 bases sitting between them. CDR3 nucleotide sequence: TGTGCCAGCAGCTTCTTCAGGGAGGGTTCACCCCTCCACTTT. This codes for CASSFFREGSPLHF.

The chain uses TRBV5-1 and TRBJ2-1; tentative D call: TRBD2 (5 bases). The germline CDR1 and CDR2 sequences are SGHRS and YFSETQ. Trimming removed 0 bases at V and 0 bases at J, with 13 bases between. There are 17 residues in the CDR3. The CDR3 nucleotides are TGCGCCAGCAGCTTGGGCGTCGGTGCGGGCTCCTACAATGAGCAGTTCTTC. Amino acids: CASSLGVGAGSYNEQFF.